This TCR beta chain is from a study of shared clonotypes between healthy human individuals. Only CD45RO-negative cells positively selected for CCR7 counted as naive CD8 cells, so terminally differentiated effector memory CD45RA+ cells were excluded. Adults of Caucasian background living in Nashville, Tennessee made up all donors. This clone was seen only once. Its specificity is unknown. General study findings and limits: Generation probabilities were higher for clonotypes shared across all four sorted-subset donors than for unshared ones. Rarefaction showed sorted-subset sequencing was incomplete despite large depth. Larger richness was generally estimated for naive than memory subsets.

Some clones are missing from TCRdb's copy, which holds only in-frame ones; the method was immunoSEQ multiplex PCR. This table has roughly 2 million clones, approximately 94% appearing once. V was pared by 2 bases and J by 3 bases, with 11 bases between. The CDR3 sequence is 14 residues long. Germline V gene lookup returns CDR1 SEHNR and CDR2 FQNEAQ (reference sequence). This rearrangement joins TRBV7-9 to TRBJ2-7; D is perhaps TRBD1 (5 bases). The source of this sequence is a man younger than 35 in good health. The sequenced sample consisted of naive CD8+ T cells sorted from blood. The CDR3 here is CASSLNGHLYEQYF. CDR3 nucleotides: TGTGCCAGCAGCTTAAATGGACACCTCTACGAGCAGTACTTC.